A single sample is the source of the 19 T cell receptor beta chains below, sequenced in a study of cytomegalovirus exposure and HLA in healthy donors. The PCR had 60 Vbeta and 13 Jbeta primers. TCRdb's copy holds only in-frame clones and misses some; the assay was immunoSEQ multiplex PCR. In the table there are 95,000 to 150,000 clones, over 75% of which are singletons. Sequenced sample: PBMCs. The receptor set was obtained from a woman aged 18-29 years in good health and CMV-seronegative.

The gene calls are TRBV5-1 and TRBJ2-7; TRBD1 aligns across 9 bases. V lost 4 bases to trimming and J lost 4 bases; unmatched junction nucleotides: 6. This CDR3 has 14 residues. The V gene's germline CDR1 is SGHRS and CDR2 YFSETQ. The CDR3 loop is CASSRGQGGYEQYF. The CDR3 coding sequence is TGCGCCAGCAGCAGGGGACAGGGAGGGTACGAGCAGTACTTC. Together with reference TRBV5-1 and TRBJ2-7, the CDR3 gives the full variable domain: KAGVTQTPRYLIKTRGQQVTLSCSPISGHRSVSWYQQTPGQGLQFLFEYFSETQRNKGNFPGRFSGRQFSNSRSEMNVSTLELGDSALYLCASSRGQGGYEQYFGPGTRLTVT.

V usage is TRBV7-9 and J usage is TRBJ1-2; perhaps TRBD1 as D (5 bases). Germline V gene lookup returns CDR1 SEHNR and CDR2 FQNEAQ (reference sequence). Trimming pared 2 bases from V and 0 bases from J, leaving 7 bases between. The CDR3 runs to 14 residues. The CDR3 DNA reads as TGTGCCAGCAGCTTACAGGGCTCTAACTATGGCTACACCTTC. This codes for CASSLQGSNYGYTF.

The V call is TRBV19, the J call TRBJ2-3, with TRBD2 matching 12 bases. The CDR3 totals 20 residues. Germline CDR1 reads LNHDA; CDR2 reads SQIVND (reference sequence). The V gene end was trimmed by 5 bases and the J gene end by 0 bases; junction bases not matched to a gene: 15. This chain's CDR3 is CASSYLAGGPRTRSTDTQYF. The CDR3 nucleotides read TGTGCCAGTAGTTACCTAGCGGGAGGGCCTCGTACCCGGAGCACAGATACGCAGTATTTT.

The chain links TRBV6-1 to TRBJ1-1; D ambiguous. The ends were cut back, 0 bases at V and 4 bases at J, with 9 bases in the middle. Germline V lookup: CDR1 MNHNS, CDR2 SASEGT. CDR3 length: 14 amino acids. The CDR3 is CASSEAAPSTEAFF. DNA for the CDR3: TGTGCCAGCAGTGAAGCGGCCCCTAGCACTGAAGCTTTCTTT.

This clone was observed a single time. The V call is TRBV25-1, the J call TRBJ1-5; D gene uncertain. V was shortened by 6 bases and J by 8 bases, with 20 bases between the two germline ends. Germline CDR1 and CDR2: MGHDK and SYGVNS. This CDR3 contains 15 residues. CDR3 amino acids: CASSPRRGPGEPQHF. DNA for the CDR3: TGTGCCAGCAGCCCCAGGAGAGGGCCTGGGGAGCCCCAGCATTTT.

The rearrangement uses TRBV18 and TRBJ1-3; TRBD1 aligns across 7 bases. J was trimmed by 0 bases and V by 6 bases; bases with no gene match: 5. The CDR3 has 15 residues. Germline-derived CDR1 and CDR2 are KGHSH and LQKENI. The CDR3 region is CASSRGTDSGNTIYF. The CDR3 DNA reads TGTGCCAGCTCCCGAGGGACAGACTCTGGAAACACCATATATTTT.

The rearrangement uses TRBV15 and TRBJ2-3; D not certain. The CDR3 consists of 14 residues. Germline lookup yields CDR1 LNHNV and CDR2 YYDKDF (reference sequence). V lost 0 bases and J lost 6, with 10 bases in between. Here the CDR3 reads CATSRDPSSDTQYF. The CDR3 coding sequence is TGTGCCACCAGCAGAGACCCAAGCTCGGATACGCAGTATTTT.

V gene TRBV5-4 combines with J gene TRBJ2-1; D is perhaps TRBD1 or TRBD2 (6 bases each). This CDR3 is 16 amino acids long. Trimming shortened V by 4 bases and J by 0 bases, and 14 bases separated the two germline ends. Germline CDR1 SGHNT, CDR2 YYREEE (reference sequence). CDR3 in amino acids: CASSVGGPSSYNEQFF. In DNA, the CDR3 is TGTGCCAGCAGCGTGGGGGGCCCCAGCTCCTACAATGAGCAGTTCTTC.

The chain employs TRBV19 and TRBJ1-1; maybe TRBD1 (6 bases). In germline, CDR1 is LNHDA, CDR2 SQIVND (reference sequence). V lost 5 bases and J lost 10, with 11 bases in between. The length of the CDR3 is 11 residues. The CDR3: CASSLGGGAFF. The CDR3 DNA reads TGTGCCAGTAGTTTAGGGGGGGGAGCTTTCTTT.

The chain couples TRBV30 to TRBJ2-1; 11 bases fit TRBD1. The germline gives CDR1 GTSNPN, CDR2 SVGIG (reference sequence). This CDR3 has 15 residues. The trim removed 3 bases at V and 7 bases at J, leaving 8 bases unmatched. CDR3 protein: CAWSKSGTGGNEQFF. In DNA, the CDR3 is TGTGCCTGGAGCAAATCCGGGACAGGGGGAAATGAGCAGTTCTTC.

The chain employs TRBV5-1 and TRBJ1-1, with 9 bases that match TRBD1. V dropped 4 bases and J dropped 1; count of bases not matched to a gene: 2. This CDR3 is built from 14 residues. Germline-derived CDR1 and CDR2 are SGHRS and YFSETQ. The CDR3 DNA sequence: TGCGCCAGCAGCCTGACAGGGGGGAACACTGAAGCTTTCTTT. This encodes CASSLTGGNTEAFF.

The rearrangement links TRBV19 to TRBJ1-1; D is unclear. The CDR3 is 16 amino acids. The V end lost 7 bases, the J end lost 5 bases, and 23 bases lay between the germline ends. From germline, CDR1 is LNHDA and CDR2 SQIVND (reference sequence). The CDR3 sequence: CASKQVSLGRVTEAFF. Here the CDR3 DNA reads TGTGCCAGTAAGCAGGTCAGTCTAGGGAGAGTAACTGAAGCTTTCTTT.

This rearrangement joins TRBV9 to TRBJ2-3, with D uncertain. The CDR3 runs to 13 residues. Trimming took off 0 bases at V and 6 bases at J, with 8 bases between the two ends. CDR1 and CDR2 from the germline V gene are SGDLS and YYNGEE. As DNA, the CDR3 is TGTGCCAGCAGCGTAGTCACCGGGGATACGCAGTATTTT. This encodes CASSVVTGDTQYF.

The chain carries TRBV27 and TRBJ2-1, with 8 bases that match TRBD1. The CDR3 runs 13 residues. Germline-derived CDR1 and CDR2 are MNHEY and SMNVEV (reference sequence). J was trimmed by 7 bases and V by 6 bases; bases with no gene match: 5. The CDR3 DNA is TGTGCCAGCAGCGCAGGGGGCTTAAATGAGCAGTTCTTC. It encodes CASSAGGLNEQFF.

The chain employs TRBV4-1 and TRBJ1-1; D is uncertain. V was clipped by 4 bases and J by 1 base, with 13 bases between them. The CDR3 is 15 amino acids. Germline-derived CDR1 and CDR2 are MGHRA and YSYEKL. CDR3 nucleotides: TGCGCCAGCAGCCCACTGGGAGGCCGGAACACTGAAGCTTTCTTT. It encodes CASSPLGGRNTEAFF.

The CDR3 loop is CSVLNRGTSGERYTQYF. CDR3 DNA sequence: TGCAGCGTCCTAAATAGAGGGACTAGCGGGGAGCGATATACGCAGTATTTT. V gene TRBV29-1 combines with J gene TRBJ2-3; 13 bases are shared with TRBD2. Germline CDR1 SQVTM, CDR2 ANQGSEA. With V trimmed by 6 bases and J by 7 bases, 16 bases remained unmatched. The CDR3 has 17 amino acids.

The chain carries TRBV4-2 and TRBJ1-5; the D is unclear. The germline V gene encodes CDR1 LGHNA and CDR2 YNFKEQ. The CDR3 runs 17 residues. V dropped 2 bases and J dropped 1 base, with 15 bases sitting between them. The CDR3 region has the DNA TGTGCCAGCAGCCAATCCGGAGGTGAGTGGAGCAATCAGCCCCAGCATTTT. Translated: CASSQSGGEWSNQPQHF.

This clone has only one observation. The V and J genes are TRBV13 and TRBJ2-7; TRBD2 matches at 12 bases. This CDR3 comprises 15 residues. Germline values: CDR1 PRHDT, CDR2 FYEKMQ (reference sequence). V trimming: 7 bases; J trimming: 5 bases; junction bases outside the gene matches: 9. This CDR3 is CASKSLWTSGDEQYF. In nucleotides, the CDR3 is TGTGCCAGCAAATCCCTCTGGACTAGCGGGGACGAGCAGTACTTC.

The rearrangement uses TRBV9 and TRBJ1-2; no definite D call. Germline V gene data show CDR1 as SGDLS and CDR2 as YYNGEE. V dropped 4 bases and J dropped 4 bases, with 11 bases sitting between them. This CDR3 contains 13 residues. In DNA form, the CDR3 reads TGTGCCAGCAGCCCCAGCGGGGTCTATGGCTACACCTTC. This sequence encodes CASSPSGVYGYTF.